This paragraph covers one T cell receptor (beta chain) sequence. Its antigen remains undetermined. The source of the sample is a study of cytomegalovirus exposure and HLA in healthy donors (dated 2017 in TCRdb). Describing the broader study: According to an earlier analysis of 587 of the donors, roughly 180 million T cells yielded 120 million or so unique TCR beta sequences and 250 to 350 Gb of sequence data. About 300 gigabases of sequencing data and approximately 80 million unique TCR sequences were included in an early release covering 550 to 800 HLA-typed donors. The genetic ancestry cluster associated with self-reported Caucasian donors included around 76% of the 300 to 450 genotyped donors. The study aimed to test whether signatures of past pathogen exposure could be identified by cataloging public T cell receptors. Using immunosequencing, the study profiled T cell repertoires from 500 to 800 subjects and related those repertoires to cytomegalovirus serostatus. Besides the first cohort of approximately 670 subjects, a separate validation cohort made up of 120 different subjects was used. The study combined high-throughput TCR immunosequencing, statistical association of individual TCRs with disease status, and machine learning to predict cytomegalovirus infection status. In a later analysis, previously published TCR beta repertoires from roughly 710 donors were re-analyzed and high-resolution HLA genotyping was added so that TCR occurrence patterns could be studied. Rather than using new phenotypic data, the later analysis identified candidate immune exposures from TCR beta sequences and from how often those sequences occurred across donors. An earlier analysis of around 580 of the donors used high-throughput TCR beta sequencing to judge whether each TCR beta V gene segment behaved as functional or pseudogenic. Donor age, sex, ethnicity and CMV serostatus were compiled together with the repertoire data. In a later genetic analysis, genome-wide SNP genotypes for about three fifths of the 666 donors were used, and that subset was treated as a discovery cohort. Every discovery cohort repertoire had been produced on one sequencing platform. HLA typing covered class I and class II loci at four-digit resolution. Typing coverage varied by locus: roughly 629-630 donors for A, B, C, DRB1 and DQB1; roughly 560 for DQA1; over 600 for DPA1; 450 to 480 for DPB1. Roughly 5 DR-DQ haplotypes were treated as single units for association and clustering because of strong linkage in the cohort. Among 300 to 450 genotyped donors of the cohort, an average of approximately 240,000 unique TCR beta nucleotide sequences were sequenced per donor, about a sixth of them non-productive. What the study reported, not specific to this receptor: While some public TCRs were present in many individuals, most TCR sequences turned up only very rarely across donors. In vitro tests confirmed that a few of the cytomegalovirus-associated TCR beta chains recognize cytomegalovirus antigens. According to the authors, the approach could potentially be generalized to other disease states and immunological phenotypes. In an earlier analysis of approximately 590 of the donors, most TCR beta V segments were observed in productive rearrangements about 90% or about 30% of the time, broadly matching IMGT annotations. Because the 87-base-pair reads could not distinguish some IMGT-functional V segments, including TRBV6-2 and TRBV6-3, those segments were excluded. Immune exposure information for the cohort was limited to CMV serostatus. In a later analysis, several top co-occurrence clusters were reported to appear linked to parvovirus B19, influenza, CMV and Epstein-Barr virus. Most CMV-associated TCR beta chains appeared to be HLA-restricted in a later analysis, and the HLA associations seemed to be driven largely by CMV exposure. A total of fewer than 200 TCR beta chains were listed by the study as associated with cytomegalovirus. Because HLA typing was unavailable for some donors at each locus, only the typed subset was used in association tests. Because counts were too low, approximately 15 rarely observed V segments, including chromosome 9 orphons, were excluded from the earlier analysis of a few hundred of the donors. Only TCR beta chains were sequenced in this cohort, and the absence of alpha or paired-chain data limited detectable features. The classifier was reported to diagnose cytomegalovirus status with high specificity and sensitivity in both the original cohort and the validation cohort. The presence/absence analyses assumed that sequencing depth was roughly uniform across donors, and that assumption may not be true. A further reported finding was that TCR beta sequences accurately predicted the HLA-A and HLA-B alleles for most subjects in the first cohort. According to a later genetic analysis, donors in an Asian-associated ancestry cluster had fewer N-insertions in productive TCRs than the approximately 710-donor mean. Compared with equally common non-associated chains, HLA-associated TCR beta chains in a later analysis were more clonally expanded and had lower generation probabilities. At a false discovery rate of 0.05, a later analysis linked 16,951 TCR beta sequences to specific HLA alleles. A later analysis found that TCR association rates varied across HLA loci, with DRB1 alleles showing the most associated TCRs and HLA-C alleles the fewest. A cluster of highly shared sequence variants was judged likely to represent a technical artifact of the sequencing pipeline. Assigning TCR associations to individual alleles was difficult when HLA alleles, especially DR and DQ, strongly co-occurred. A later genetic analysis associated a missense DCLRE1C variant with V-gene and J-gene trimming of TCR beta chains, and an independent cohort replicated the association. Correlated functional status among segregating V segments might reflect linkage disequilibrium, but an unknown experimental factor could not be ruled out.

The cohort consisted of approximately 670 healthy bone marrow donors. At the time of sampling, every cohort member was nominally healthy, though immune exposures that went unrecorded were likely present. The donor was CMV seropositive and belonged to the group of more than 250 seropositive cohort members. A peripheral blood sample was provided by each donor, and peripheral blood mononuclear cells were used for TCR beta sequencing. Genomic DNA extraction from the blood cell samples was performed with the Qiagen DNeasy Blood Extraction Kit. CDR1 and CDR2 are drawn from the germline V gene: SGDLS, YYNGEE. Including cysteine and phenylalanine, the CDR3 has 17 amino acids. Only the CDR3 DNA stays, 51 bases, in frame from base 1. Unmatched junction bases come to 7, with V trimmed by 0 bases and J by 4 bases. Library construction relied on the immunoSEQ multiplex PCR assay. For the multiplex PCR, a mixture combining 60 forward primers for TCR Vbeta segments and 13 reverse primers for TCR Jbeta segments was used. The CDR3 region of rearranged TCR beta genes was amplified from genomic DNA by a multiplex PCR assay. The amplified TCR beta libraries were sequenced on the Illumina HiSeq System as 87-base-pair reads. As for the authors' bioinformatics: In a later analysis, some 80 million unique TCR beta chains were counted across the roughly 700 repertoires, and about 10 million of these chains were shared by at least two donors. A nearest-neighbor algorithm error-corrected the raw reads and collapsed the reads into unique sequences, merging closely related sequences to remove PCR and sequencing errors. CDR3 sequences were aligned to IMGT reference sequences to assign V, D and J gene segments. Each retained sequence needed at least a six-nucleotide match to both a V gene segment and a J gene segment. Rearrangements were called productive when the CDR3 lacked stop codons and stayed in frame with V and J; all others were non-productive. Following IMGT convention, CDR3 was defined as the stretch from the second conserved V-encoded cysteine to the conserved J-encoded phenylalanine. Sequences without an unambiguous match to a single V gene segment were excluded from the earlier analysis of a few hundred of the donors. In an earlier analysis of about 590 of the donors, a V segment was called functional when productive rearrangements were above 56.7%, and segregating when the standard deviation between donors exceeded 5%. To diagnose cytomegalovirus status from the catalog of TCR beta chain sequences, a statistical classification framework was built. A later analysis assigned V and J genes by comparing TCR nucleotide sequences with IMGT/GENE-DB human TR gene sequences. Using the TCRdist pipeline, a later analysis assigned CDR3 sequences along with most-parsimonious VDJ recombination scenarios. In a later analysis, every TCR beta chain was defined by the combination of its CDR3 amino acid sequence and its V-gene family, and reads without a unique V-gene family were dropped. In a later analysis, 450 to 600 highly shared, low-generation-probability nucleotide sequences were removed to address suspected cross-contamination and a sequencing artifact. For each public chain, a later analysis derived a clonal expansion index from normalized ranks of inferred template counts within each repertoire. In a later analysis, generation probabilities were computed with a VDJ recombination model fitted to out-of-frame rearrangements, and the resulting probabilities were checked against IGoR. A later analysis scored TCR-TCR, TCR-HLA and TCR-CMV co-occurrence with hypergeometric tests, applying a repertoire-size bias correction to TCR pairs. In a later analysis, false discovery rates were estimated by permuting HLA or CMV assignments 20 times. In a later analysis, co-occurring TCRs were grouped using DBSCAN, with TCRdist sequence similarity added in when clustering inside HLA-allele-positive subsets. Repertoires with fewer than 30,000 or more than 120,000 public chains were left out of co-occurrence clustering, as were four to six repertoires with anomalous nucleotide sharing. What TCRdb holds here is the immuneACCESS table cut down to in-frame rearrangements. Part of the clones is not present; checked against another copy, under half of the missing clones reflect an unresolved V gene, and the others are unexplained. V, J and clone size derive from that table, while D and trimming were established from the DNA sequence. The data table for this sample lists 60,000 to 90,000 clones. The ten most abundant clones make up about 4.5% of the sample.

The V and J segments used are TRBV9 and TRBJ2-2; TRBD1 lines up with 9 middle nucleotides. This TCR was recovered from a woman aged 40 to 50 in good health and CMV-seropositive. Sequencing was done on a sample of PBMCs. The CDR3 region: CASSVGRGTGLTGELFF. The DNA is as follows: TGTGCCAGCAGCGTAGGCCGTGGGACAGGGCTCACCGGGGAGCTGTTTTTT. This CDR3, with the reference TRBV9 and TRBJ2-2 proteins standing in past its ends, gives the full variable domain DSGVTQTPKHLITATGQRVTLRCSPRSGDLSVYWYQQSLDQGLQFLIQYYNGEERAKGNILERFSAQQFPDLHSELNLSSLELGDSALYFCASSVGRGTGLTGELFFGEGSRLTVL.